Below, 5 T cell receptor beta chains from the same sample are listed, as sequenced in a study of radiation and T cells in renal cell carcinoma. Sequencing was performed with immunoSEQ multiplex PCR; in TCRdb, only in-frame clones are kept and a portion is missing. The sample contains roughly 130,000 clones, 70% to 90% of which appear only once. Time point meaning: blood 2 weeks post-SBRT. Treatment reported: 15 Gy SBRT to primary tumor, nephrectomy 4 weeks later. Sequenced material: blood, taken from a patient whose treatment included radiotherapy and nephrectomy. The receptors shown here come from a woman aged 55-70 years with renal cell carcinoma.

Only a few counts were recorded for this clone. This sequence joins TRBV6-5 and TRBJ1-2; possible D gene TRBD1, 5 bases. The germline V gene has CDR1 MNHEY and CDR2 SVGAGI. Deletions cut 7 bases from V and 4 bases from J, with 13 bases between. This CDR3 region has 13 residues. CDR3 loop: CASTQGRAYGYTF. The DNA of the CDR3 is TGTGCCAGCACTCAGGGACGTGCCTATGGCTACACCTTC.

The rearrangement links TRBV6-5 to TRBJ1-1; the D is unclear. V was clipped by 6 bases and J by 4 bases, with 12 bases between them. Per the germline V gene, CDR1 is MNHEY and CDR2 is SVGAGI. The CDR3 totals 13 residues. The CDR3: CASRPLGGTEAFF. The CDR3 DNA reads TGTGCCAGCAGGCCCCTCGGAGGCACTGAAGCTTTCTTT.

The CDR3 spells CASSPGQDWNGYTF. CDR3 in DNA: TGCGCCAGCAGCCCCGGACAGGATTGGAATGGCTACACCTTC. The V and J genes are TRBV5-1 and TRBJ1-2, with 7 nucleotides matching TRBD1. V shed 4 bases and J 6 bases; nucleotides not matched to a gene: 9. CDR1 and CDR2 (germline): SGHRS, YFSETQ. This CDR3 contains 14 residues.

The gene calls are TRBV5-6 and TRBJ2-7; 7 bases match TRBD2. Trimming removed 3 bases from V and 6 bases from J; junction bases left unmatched: 9. The germline CDR1 and CDR2 sequences are SGHDT and YYEEEE. The length of the CDR3 is 14 residues. The CDR3 region is CASSYRGGGFEQYF. The CDR3 DNA follows: TGTGCCAGCAGCTACCGCGGGGGAGGTTTCGAGCAGTACTTC. The variable domain in full, completed from reference TRBV5-6 and TRBJ2-7, reads DAGVTQSPTHLIKTRGQQVTLRCSPKSGHDTVSWYQQALGQGPQFIFQYYEEEERQRGNFPDRFSGHQFPNYSSELNVNALLLGDSALYLCASSYRGGGFEQYFGPGTRLTVT.

The chain combines TRBV9 with TRBJ2-2; 7 bases map to TRBD1. Germline trimming cut 2 bases from V and 1 base from J; bases unmatched to any gene: 5. Germline loops: CDR1 SGDLS, CDR2 YYNGEE. CDR3 length: 16 amino acids. The CDR3 DNA is TGTGCCAGCAGCGTGGTAGGGGGCAAGAACACCGGGGAGCTGTTTTTT. Protein product: CASSVVGGKNTGELFF.